This T cell receptor (beta chain) was captured in a study of cytomegalovirus exposure and HLA in healthy donors. Germline CDR1 is ENHRY and CDR2 is SYGVKD. The CDR3 is made up of 15 amino acids. The V end lost 5 bases, the J end lost 6 bases, and 17 bases lay between the germline ends. With 60 Vbeta and 13 Jbeta primers, the PCR was carried out. Measured with immunoSEQ multiplex PCR; TCRdb has only the in-frame clones, and not every one. Counted here are 120,000 to 150,000 clones, over 65% occurring once; the ten biggest clones make up 2% to 3%. This TCR was recovered from a male donor in good health and CMV-seronegative. Source material: PBMCs. J is TRBJ2-1 and V is TRBV10-3; weak D call: TRBD1 (6 bases). The CDR3 DNA follows: TGTGCCATCAGTCCATGGCAACAGGGAGTCAATGAGCAGTTCTTC. This codes for CAISPWQQGVNEQFF.